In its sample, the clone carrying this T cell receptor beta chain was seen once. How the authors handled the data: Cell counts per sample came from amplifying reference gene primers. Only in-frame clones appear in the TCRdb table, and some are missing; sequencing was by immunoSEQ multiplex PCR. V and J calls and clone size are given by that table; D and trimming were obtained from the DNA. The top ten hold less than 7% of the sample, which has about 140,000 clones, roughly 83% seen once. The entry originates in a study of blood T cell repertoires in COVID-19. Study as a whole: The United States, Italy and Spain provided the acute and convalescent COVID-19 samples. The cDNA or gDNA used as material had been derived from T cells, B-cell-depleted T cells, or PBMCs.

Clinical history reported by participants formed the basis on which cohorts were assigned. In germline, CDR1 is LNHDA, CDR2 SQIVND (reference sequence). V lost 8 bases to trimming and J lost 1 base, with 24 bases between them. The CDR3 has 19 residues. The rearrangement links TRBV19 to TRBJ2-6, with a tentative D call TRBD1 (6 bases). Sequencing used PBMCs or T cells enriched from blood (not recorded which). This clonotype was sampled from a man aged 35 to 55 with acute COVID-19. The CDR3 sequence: CASSLRVNRDGSGANVLTF. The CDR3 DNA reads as TGTGCCAGTTCCCTCCGGGTGAACAGGGACGGGTCTGGGGCCAACGTCCTGACTTTC.